This TCR beta chain emerged from a study of blood T cell repertoires in COVID-19. Study information: Spain, Italy and the United States supplied samples that represented acute and convalescent COVID-19.

Adults between roughly 18 and 95 years of age took part from 20 to 25 US areas. Cohorts were based on clinical histories the participants reported. In the original processing: For nucleated cells, counts were estimated from reference gene primer amplification. TCRdb's table, derived via immunoSEQ multiplex PCR, lists solely in-frame clones and lacks some. V and J calls and clone size follow that table, whereas D and trimming were derived from the DNA. Of some 220,000 clones detected, about nine tenths appear once; the ten largest clones hold around 3.8%. V shed 2 bases and J shed 2 bases, with 18 bases lying between them. The CDR3 extends over 18 amino acids. The V gene's germline CDR1 is SGHTA and CDR2 FQGNSA.

What was sequenced was PBMCs or T cells enriched from blood (not recorded which). The TCR originated in a middle-aged woman with acute COVID-19. The V gene is TRBV7-2, the J gene TRBJ2-2; D is perhaps TRBD2 (7 bases). CDR3 bases: TGTGCCAGCAGCTTAATTGGGAGGGGCAGGGGCAACACCGGGGAGCTGTTTTTT. Translating gives CASSLIGRGRGNTGELFF. Complete variable domain (other parts from reference TRBV7-2 and TRBJ2-2): GAGVSQSPSNKVTEKGKDVELRCDPISGHTALYWYRQSLGQGLEFLIYFQGNSAPDKSGLPSDRFSAERTGGSVSTLTIQRTQQEDSAVYLCASSLIGRGRGNTGELFFGEGSRLTVL.